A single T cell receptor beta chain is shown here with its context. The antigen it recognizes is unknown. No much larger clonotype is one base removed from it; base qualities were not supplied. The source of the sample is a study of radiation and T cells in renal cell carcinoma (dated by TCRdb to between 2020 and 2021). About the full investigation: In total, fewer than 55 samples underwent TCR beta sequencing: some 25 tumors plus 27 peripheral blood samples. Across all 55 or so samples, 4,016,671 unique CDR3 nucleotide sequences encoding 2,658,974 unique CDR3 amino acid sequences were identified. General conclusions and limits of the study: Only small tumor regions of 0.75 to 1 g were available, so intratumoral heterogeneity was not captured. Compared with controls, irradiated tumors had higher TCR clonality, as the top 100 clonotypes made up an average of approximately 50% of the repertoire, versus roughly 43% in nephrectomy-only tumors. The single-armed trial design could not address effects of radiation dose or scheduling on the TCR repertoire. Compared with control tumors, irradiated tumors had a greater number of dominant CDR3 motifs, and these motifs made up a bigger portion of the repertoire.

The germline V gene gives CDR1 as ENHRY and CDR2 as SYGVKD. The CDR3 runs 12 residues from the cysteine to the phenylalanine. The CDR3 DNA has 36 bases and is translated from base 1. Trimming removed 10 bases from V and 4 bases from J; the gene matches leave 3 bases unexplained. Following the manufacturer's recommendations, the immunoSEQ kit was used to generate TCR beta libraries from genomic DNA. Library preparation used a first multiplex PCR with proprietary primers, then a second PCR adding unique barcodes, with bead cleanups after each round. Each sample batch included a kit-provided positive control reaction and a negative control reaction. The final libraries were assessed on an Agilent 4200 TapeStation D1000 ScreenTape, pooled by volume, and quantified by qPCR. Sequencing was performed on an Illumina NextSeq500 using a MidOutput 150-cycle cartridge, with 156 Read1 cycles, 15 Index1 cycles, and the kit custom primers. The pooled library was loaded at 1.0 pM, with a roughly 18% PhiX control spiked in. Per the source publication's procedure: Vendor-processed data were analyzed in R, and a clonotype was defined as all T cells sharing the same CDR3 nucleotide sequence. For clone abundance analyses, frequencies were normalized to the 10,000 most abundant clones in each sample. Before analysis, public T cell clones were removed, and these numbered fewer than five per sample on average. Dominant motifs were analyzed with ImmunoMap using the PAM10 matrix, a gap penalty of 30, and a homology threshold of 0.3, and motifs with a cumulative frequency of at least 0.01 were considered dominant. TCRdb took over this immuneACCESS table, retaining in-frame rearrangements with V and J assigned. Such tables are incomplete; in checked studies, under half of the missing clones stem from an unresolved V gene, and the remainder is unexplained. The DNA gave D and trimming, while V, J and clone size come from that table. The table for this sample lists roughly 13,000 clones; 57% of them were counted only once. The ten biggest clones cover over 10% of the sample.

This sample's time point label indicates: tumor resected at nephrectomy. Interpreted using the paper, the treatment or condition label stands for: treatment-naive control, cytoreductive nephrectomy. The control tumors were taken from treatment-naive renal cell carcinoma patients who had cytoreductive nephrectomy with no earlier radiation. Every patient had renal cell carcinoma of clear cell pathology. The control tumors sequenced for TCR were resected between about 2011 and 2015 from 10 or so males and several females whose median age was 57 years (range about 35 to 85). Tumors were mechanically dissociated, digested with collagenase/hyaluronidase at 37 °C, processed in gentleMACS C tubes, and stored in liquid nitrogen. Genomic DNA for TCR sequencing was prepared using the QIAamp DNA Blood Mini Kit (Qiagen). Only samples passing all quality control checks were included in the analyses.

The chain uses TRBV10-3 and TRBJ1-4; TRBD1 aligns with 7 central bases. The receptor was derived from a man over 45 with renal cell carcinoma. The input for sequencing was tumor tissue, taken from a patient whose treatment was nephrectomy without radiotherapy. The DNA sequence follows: TGTGCCACACAGGGGAGTAATGAAAAACTGTTTTTT. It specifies CATQGSNEKLFF.